A selection of T cell receptor beta chains follows, all from one sample in a study of T-cell reconstitution after alpha-beta-depleted transplantation in children. MiXCR, run by TCRdb on the PCR reads, gives a single entry per CDR3 protein. The data contain about a million distinct CDR3 sequences, about 29% of them singletons. The sequencing here drew on PBMCs, mostly from graft donor cells, taken 360 days after TCRalphabeta/CD19-depleted stem cell transplant. Receptors originate from a boy younger than two who had a stem cell transplant for SCID, so the T cells may come from the graft donor. The CDR3 runs from the conserved cysteine through the conserved F or W. The D gene is left open where the match is weak. Clone sizes are given selectively: once, few, many, or a class where the clone is expanded.

d_call	j_call	v_call	clone_size	cdr3_aa	cdr3_nt
TRBD2	TRBJ2-1	TRBV28	few	CASSSEGLAGARYNEQFF	TGTGCCAGCAGCTCAGAGGGACTAGCGGGGGCCCGATACAATGAGCAGTTCTTC
-	TRBJ2-3	TRBV12-3/TRBV12-4	-	CASSPGIAASTDTQYF	TGTGCCAGCAGCCCAGGGATCGCCGCCAGCACAGATACGCAGTATTTT
-	TRBJ2-2	TRBV27	-	CASSFSLTGYGELFF	TGTGCCAGCAGTTTTTCCCTCACAGGATACGGGGAGCTGTTTTTT
TRBD1	TRBJ2-2	TRBV12-3/TRBV12-4	-	CATLARDRDYTGELFF	TGTGCCACCCTGGCACGGGACAGGGATTATACCGGGGAGCTGTTTTTT
TRBD1	TRBJ1-2	TRBV12-3/TRBV12-4	few	CASSLTGGTYGYTF	TGTGCCAGCAGTTTAACAGGGGGTACCTATGGCTACACCTTC
-	TRBJ2-3	TRBV6-1	-	CASTRDFYTDTQYF	TGTGCCAGCACCAGGGATTTCTACACAGATACGCAGTATTTT
-	TRBJ1-6	TRBV6-5	few	CASSYSGRVDSPLHF	TGTGCCAGCAGTTACTCGGGAAGGGTTGATTCACCCCTCCACTTT
-	TRBJ2-7	TRBV10-3	few	CAISEPNREVYEQYF	TGTGCCATCAGTGAGCCTAACAGGGAGGTCTACGAGCAGTACTTC
TRBD1	TRBJ1-1	TRBV20-1	few	CSARAPQGTEAFF	TGCAGTGCTAGGGCCCCACAGGGGACTGAAGCTTTCTTT
-	TRBJ2-3	TRBV5-1	-	CASSSPPRGAADTQYF	TGCGCCAGCAGCTCTCCCCCCAGGGGTGCCGCAGATACGCAGTATTTT
-	TRBJ2-7	TRBV20-1	few	CSARKGAGLGSYEQYF	TGCAGTGCTAGAAAGGGGGCAGGACTAGGGAGCTACGAGCAGTACTTC
-	TRBJ2-1	TRBV3-1	-	CASSQGGFRALGEQFF	TGTGCCAGCAGCCAAGGTGGCTTCCGGGCGTTGGGTGAGCAGTTCTTC
-	TRBJ1-2	TRBV12-3/TRBV12-4	few	CASATRADPSGGYTF	TGTGCCAGCGCAACACGGGCAGATCCGTCGGGTGGCTACACCTTC
-	TRBJ2-3	TRBV6-2/TRBV6-3	-	CASSPGGRDLTDTQYF	TGTGCCAGCAGTCCCGGGGGGCGCGACCTCACAGATACGCAGTATTTT
-	TRBJ1-2	TRBV7-2	few	CASLGHLNGYTF	TGTGCCAGCCTAGGACACCTTAATGGCTACACCTTC
TRBD1	TRBJ1-3	TRBV10-3	many	CAIRGQEANTIYF	TGTGCCATCAGGGGACAGGAGGCGAACACCATATATTTT
-	TRBJ1-4	TRBV11-2	few	CASSLKEGGKLFF	TGTGCCAGCAGCTTAAAGGAGGGGGGTAAACTGTTTTTT
-	TRBJ2-3	TRBV28	-	CASSLFRKVTDTQYF	TGTGCCAGCAGTTTATTCCGTAAGGTGACAGATACGCAGTATTTT
-	TRBJ2-2	TRBV5-1	-	CASSLVSGYTGELFF	TGCGCCAGCAGCTTGGTTAGCGGCTACACCGGGGAGCTGTTTTTT
-	TRBJ1-5	TRBV20-1	few	CSAGTLSSNQPQHF	TGCAGTGCCGGGACACTCAGTAGCAATCAGCCCCAGCATTTT
-	TRBJ2-7	TRBV4-2	few	CASSQDAPSYEQYF	TGTGCCAGCAGCCAAGATGCACCGTCCTACGAGCAGTACTTC
-	TRBJ2-2	TRBV6-4	few	CASSDSGNTGELFF	TGTGCCAGCAGTGACTCAGGGAACACCGGGGAGCTGTTTTTT